A selection of T cell receptor beta chains follows, all from one sample in a study of T cell repertoires in cytomegalovirus infection. TCRdb re-called the reads through MiXCR, storing one row per CDR3 protein. The sample shows about 440,000 distinct CDR3 sequences, approximately 31% of them seen only once. The sequenced sample consisted of PBMCs. Every receptor here comes from a human donor in good health (CMV status not recorded). Some clones in this sample may be carry-over from other donors' samples. The CDR3 runs from the conserved cysteine through the conserved F or W. D genes are given only for firm matches. Where a row states a size, it is once, few, many or the class of an expanded clone; other rows omit it.

D gene,J gene,V gene,clone size,CDR3 protein,CDR3 DNA
NA,TRBJ2-1,TRBV15,NA,CATSRSAVNLGNEQFF,TGTGCCACCAGCAGGTCCGCGGTAAATTTGGGGAATGAGCAGTTCTTC
NA,TRBJ1-1,TRBV30,few,CAWSVGGEAFF,TGTGCCTGGAGTGTCGGAGGGGAAGCTTTCTTT
NA,TRBJ2-7,TRBV4-1,many,CASSQDEGLFTYEQYF,TGCGCCAGCAGCCAAGATGAGGGACTCTTTACCTACGAGCAGTACTTC
NA,TRBJ2-7,TRBV12-3/TRBV12-4,few,CASNIEGVVSEQYF,TGTGCCAGCAACATAGAGGGGGTGGTGTCCGAGCAGTACTTC
NA,TRBJ1-6,TRBV7-9,few,CASSLGDGKASPLHF,TGTGCCAGCAGCTTAGGAGACGGGAAGGCATCACCCCTCCACTTT
TRBD2,TRBJ2-3,TRBV27,NA,CASRRGGRGITSTDTQYF,TGTGCCAGCCGTAGGGGTGGGCGGGGGATAACTAGCACAGATACGCAGTATTTT
TRBD2,TRBJ2-7,TRBV20-1,NA,CSAPAVAGGPGEQYF,TGCAGTGCCCCGGCAGTCGCGGGGGGCCCCGGCGAGCAGTACTTC
NA,TRBJ1-1,TRBV19,once,CASSGQGSEAFF,TGTGCCAGTAGTGGTCAGGGGAGTGAAGCTTTCTTT
TRBD1,TRBJ2-7,TRBV6-4,few,CASRFKDRGSRSYEQYF,TGTGCCAGCAGATTTAAGGACAGGGGTTCTAGGTCCTACGAGCAGTACTTC
TRBD1,TRBJ2-1,TRBV7-6,NA,CASSSLRQGLYNEQFF,TGTGCCAGCAGCTCACTTCGACAGGGGCTATACAATGAGCAGTTCTTC
NA,TRBJ1-6,TRBV4-2,NA,CASSQDRGSSYNSPLHF,TGTGCCAGCAGCCAAGACCGCGGGAGCTCCTATAATTCACCCCTCCACTTT
NA,TRBJ2-3,TRBV29-1,NA,CSVVPGTDTQYF,TGCAGCGTGGTTCCGGGCACAGATACGCAGTATTTT
TRBD1,TRBJ1-6,TRBV2,few,CASTYGTGNSPLHF,TGTGCCAGCACTTACGGGACAGGGAATTCACCCCTCCACTTT
NA,TRBJ1-1,TRBV28,NA,CASGPGGNTEAFF,TGTGCCAGCGGTCCGGGGGGAAACACTGAAGCTTTCTTT
NA,TRBJ2-7,TRBV5-6,few,CASSSSGGFSSEQYF,TGTGCCAGCAGCTCGAGTGGAGGTTTCTCCAGCGAGCAGTACTTC
TRBD1,TRBJ1-6,TRBV6-5,few,CASSYSNRGNSPLHF,TGTGCCAGCAGTTACTCGAACAGGGGTAATTCACCCCTCCACTTT
NA,TRBJ2-2,TRBV12-3/TRBV12-4,NA,CASTLRTPWNTGELFF,TGTGCCAGCACCCTGCGGACTCCTTGGAACACCGGGGAGCTGTTTTTT
NA,TRBJ1-5,TRBV24-1,NA,CAASRDNQPQHF,TGTGCCGCCAGCCGGGACAATCAGCCCCAGCATTTT
NA,TRBJ1-6,TRBV7-2,NA,CDSSPREGTNSPLHF,TGTGACAGCAGCCCCAGGGAGGGGACCAATTCACCCCTACACTTT
NA,TRBJ2-5,TRBV7-6,many,CASSFAGIQETQYF,TGTGCCAGCAGCTTTGCGGGAATTCAAGAGACCCAGTACTTC
TRBD1,TRBJ2-1,TRBV11-2,few,CASSSDRDRRNNEQFF,TGTGCCAGCAGCTCCGACCGGGACAGGCGGAACAATGAGCAGTTCTTC
NA,TRBJ1-1,TRBV6-5,NA,CASTGRENTEAFF,TGTGCCAGCACCGGCAGAGAGAACACTGAAGCTTTCTTT
NA,TRBJ1-1,TRBV12-3/TRBV12-4,many,CASSSRIGDTEAFF,TGTGCCAGCAGCTCACGGATAGGGGACACTGAAGCTTTCTTT